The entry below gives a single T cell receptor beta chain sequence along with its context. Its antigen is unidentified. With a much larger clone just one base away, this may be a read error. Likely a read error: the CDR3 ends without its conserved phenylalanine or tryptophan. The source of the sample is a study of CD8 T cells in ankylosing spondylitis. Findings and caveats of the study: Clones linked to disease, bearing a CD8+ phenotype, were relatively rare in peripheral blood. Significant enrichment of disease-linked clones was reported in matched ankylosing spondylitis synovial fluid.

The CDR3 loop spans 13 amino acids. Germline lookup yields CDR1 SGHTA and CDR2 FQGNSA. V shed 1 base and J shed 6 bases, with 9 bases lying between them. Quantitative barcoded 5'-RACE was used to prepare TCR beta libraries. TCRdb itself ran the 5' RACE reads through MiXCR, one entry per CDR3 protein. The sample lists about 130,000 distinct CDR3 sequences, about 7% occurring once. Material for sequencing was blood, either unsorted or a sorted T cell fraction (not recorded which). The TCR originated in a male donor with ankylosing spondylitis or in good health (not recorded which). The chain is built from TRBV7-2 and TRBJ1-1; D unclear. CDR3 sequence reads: CASSLGTMAEAFS. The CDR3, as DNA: TGTGCCAGCAGCTTAGGGACGATGGCTGAAGCTTTCTCT.